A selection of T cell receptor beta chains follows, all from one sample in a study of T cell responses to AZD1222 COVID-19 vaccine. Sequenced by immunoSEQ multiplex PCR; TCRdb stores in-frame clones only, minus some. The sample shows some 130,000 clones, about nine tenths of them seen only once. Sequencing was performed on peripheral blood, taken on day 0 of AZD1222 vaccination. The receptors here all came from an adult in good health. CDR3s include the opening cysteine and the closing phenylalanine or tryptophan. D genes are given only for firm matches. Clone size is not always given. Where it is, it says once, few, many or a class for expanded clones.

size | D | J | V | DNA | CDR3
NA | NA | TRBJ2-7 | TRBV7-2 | TGTGCCAGCAGCTTAAGTCTAGCGAGCTCCTACGAGCAGTACTTC | CASSLSLASSYEQYF
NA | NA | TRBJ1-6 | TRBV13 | TGTGCCAGCAGCTTTCTGAGCTCCTATAATTCACCCCTCCACTTT | CASSFLSSYNSPLHF
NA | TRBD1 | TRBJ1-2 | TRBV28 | TGTGCCAGCAACATACCGGGACAGGGGTACTATGGCTACACCTTC | CASNIPGQGYYGYTF
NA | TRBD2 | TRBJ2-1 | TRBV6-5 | TGTGCCAGCACCACCTGGGCGGGGGACTACAATGAGCAGTTCTTC | CASTTWAGDYNEQFF
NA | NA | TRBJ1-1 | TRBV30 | TGTGCCTGGAGTGTCGGCACTGAAGCTTTCTTT | CAWSVGTEAFF
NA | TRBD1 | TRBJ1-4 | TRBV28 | TGTGCCAGCAGTGCAATAACTGGAGGGGGCAAGGAAAAACTGTTTTTT | CASSAITGGGKEKLFF
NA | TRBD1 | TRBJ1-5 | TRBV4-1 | TGCGCCAGCAGCCAAGGATCGACAGGGGGCAGCGATCAGCCCCAGCATTTT | CASSQGSTGGSDQPQHF
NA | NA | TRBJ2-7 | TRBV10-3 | TGTGCCATCAGTGACCCGACGGAGGAGATTCCCTACGAGCAGTACTTC | CAISDPTEEIPYEQYF
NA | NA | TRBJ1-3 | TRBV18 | TGTGCCAGTACTCCCGGGACAACCCGCGGAAACACCATATATTTT | CASTPGTTRGNTIYF
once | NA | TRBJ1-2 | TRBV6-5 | TGTGCCAGCAGTTACTCGAATAGTGGCAGGGTGCATGGCTACACCTTC | CASSYSNSGRVHGYTF
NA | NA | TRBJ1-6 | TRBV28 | TGTGCCAGCAGTTTATTTATGGGAGCGACCGTGGTGAGGCCCCTCCACTTT | CASSLFMGATVVRPLHF
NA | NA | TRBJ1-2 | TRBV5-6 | TGTGCCAGCAGCCGACAGAACTATGGCTACACCTTC | CASSRQNYGYTF
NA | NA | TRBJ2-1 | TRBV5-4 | TGTGCCAGCAGCTCCTTGCTTGGCAATGAGCAGTTCTTC | CASSSLLGNEQFF
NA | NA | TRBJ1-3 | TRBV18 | TGTGCCAGCTCCTCCGGGCCTGGAAACACCATATATTTT | CASSSGPGNTIYF
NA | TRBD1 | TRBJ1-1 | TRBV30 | TGTGCCTGGGCTGGACAGGGAGCGCCTGAAGCTTTCTTT | CAWAGQGAPEAFF
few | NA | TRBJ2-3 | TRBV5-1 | TGCGCCAGCAGGCCGGGGGTCCTGGCAGATACGCAGTATTTT | CASRPGVLADTQYF
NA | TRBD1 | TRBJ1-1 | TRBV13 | TGTGCCAGCAGCGCCGGACAGGGTGGTAACACTGAAGCTTTCTTT | CASSAGQGGNTEAFF
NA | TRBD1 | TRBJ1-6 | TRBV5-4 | TGTGCCAGCAGCTTGAGGCAGGGGGCCCGAAACTCCTATAATTCACCCCTCCACTTT | CASSLRQGARNSYNSPLHF
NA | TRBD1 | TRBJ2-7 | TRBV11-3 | TGTGCCAGCAGCTTGACCGGGACAGGGTCCTACGAGCAGTACTTC | CASSLTGTGSYEQYF
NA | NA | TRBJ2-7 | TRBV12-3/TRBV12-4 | TGTGCCAGCAGTTTTTCGGGCTACGAGCAGTACTTC | CASSFSGYEQYF
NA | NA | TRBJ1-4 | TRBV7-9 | TGTGCCAGCAGCTCAGATACAAATGAAAAACTGTTTTTT | CASSSDTNEKLFF
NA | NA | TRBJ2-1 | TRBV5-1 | TGCGCCAGCAGCTTGGGACAGGGAGGCAATGAGCAGTTCTTC | CASSLGQGGNEQFF
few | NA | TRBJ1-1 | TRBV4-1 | TGCGCCAGCAGCAAAACGGAGGGAGGCAGCACTGAAGCTTTCTTT | CASSKTEGGSTEAFF
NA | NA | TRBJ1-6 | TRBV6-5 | TGTGCCAGCAATGGCGCACGGTTTAATTCACCCCTCCACTTT | CASNGARFNSPLHF
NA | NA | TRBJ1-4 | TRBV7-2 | TGTGCCAGCAGCTCAACAGGGACTAATGAAAAACTGTTTTTT | CASSSTGTNEKLFF
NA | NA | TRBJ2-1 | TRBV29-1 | TGCAGCGTTGGTGGGGGCGCAGGCAATGAGCAGTTCTTC | CSVGGGAGNEQFF
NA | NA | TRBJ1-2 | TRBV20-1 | TGCAGTGCTCCACAGGGTTTTGGCTACACCTTC | CSAPQGFGYTF
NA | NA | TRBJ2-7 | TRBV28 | TGTGCCAGCCTGGGGGGTTGGGAGCAGTACTTC | CASLGGWEQYF
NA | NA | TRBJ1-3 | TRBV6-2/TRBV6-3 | TGTGCCAGCAGCCGGGCCCCGGATGGAAACACCATATATTTT | CASSRAPDGNTIYF
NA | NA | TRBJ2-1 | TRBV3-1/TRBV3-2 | TGTGCCAGCAGCCAAGACACAACTATCAATGAGCAGTTCTTC | CASSQDTTINEQFF
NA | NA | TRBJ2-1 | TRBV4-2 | TGTGCCAGCAGCCAAGGCGGGGATTACAATGAGCAGTTCTTC | CASSQGGDYNEQFF
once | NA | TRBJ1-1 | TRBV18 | TGTGCCAGCTCACCACCGGATCGGTACACTGAAGCTTTCTTT | CASSPPDRYTEAFF
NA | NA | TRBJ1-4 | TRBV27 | TGTGCCAGCAGCCGAAAGAATTATAGGGATGAAAAACTGTTTTTT | CASSRKNYRDEKLFF
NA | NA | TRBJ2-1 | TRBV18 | TGTGCCAGCTCACAGGACAGTAGTGAGCAGTTCTTC | CASSQDSSEQFF
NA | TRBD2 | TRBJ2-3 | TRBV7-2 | TGTGCCAGCAGCACCAGACTAGCGGGGGTTAAAGATACGCAGTATTTT | CASSTRLAGVKDTQYF
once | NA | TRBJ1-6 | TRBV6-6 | TGTGCCAGCAGTCCTCATTTGGGGGGGCGTACCTATAATTCACCCCTCCACTTT | CASSPHLGGRTYNSPLHF
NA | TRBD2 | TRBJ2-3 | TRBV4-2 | TGTGCCAGCAGCCCGGGACTAGAGTTTCATACGCAGTATTTT | CASSPGLEFHTQYF
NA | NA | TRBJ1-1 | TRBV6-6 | TGTGCCAGCAGTTACGGGCAGAAGGCTTTCTTT | CASSYGQKAFF
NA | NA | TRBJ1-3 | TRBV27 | TGTGCCAGCTCAGAAAGAGGTGGAAACACCATATATTTT | CASSERGGNTIYF
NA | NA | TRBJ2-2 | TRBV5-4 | TGTGCCAGCAGGACAGGTTTGGGAACCGGGGAGCTGTTTTTT | CASRTGLGTGELFF
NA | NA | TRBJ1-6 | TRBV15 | TGTGCCACCAGCAGAGGCAGGAATTCACCCCTCCACTTT | CATSRGRNSPLHF
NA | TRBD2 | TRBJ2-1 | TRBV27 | TGTGCCAGCAGTTTATCTCCTAGCGGCTACAATGAGCAGTTCTTC | CASSLSPSGYNEQFF
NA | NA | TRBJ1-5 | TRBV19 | TGTGCCAGTACCGAGGGGGGCTCGTCTCAGCCCCAGCATTTT | CASTEGGSSQPQHF
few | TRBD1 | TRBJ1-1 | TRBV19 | TGTGCCAGTAGTACGGACAGGGCGAACACTGAAGCTTTCTTT | CASSTDRANTEAFF
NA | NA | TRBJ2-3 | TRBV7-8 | TGTGCCAGCAGCTTAGGCCCGGGAGATACGCAGTATTTT | CASSLGPGDTQYF
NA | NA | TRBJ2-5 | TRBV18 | TGTGCCAGCTCACCGTATTTTAGGGATCAAGAGACCCAGTACTTC | CASSPYFRDQETQYF
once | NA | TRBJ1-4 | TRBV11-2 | TGTGCCAGCAGCCCGACAGCGGGAGAAAAACTGTTTTTT | CASSPTAGEKLFF
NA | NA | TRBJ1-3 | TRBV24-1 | TGTGCCACCAGTGATTCGTACTCTGGAAACACCATATATTTT | CATSDSYSGNTIYF
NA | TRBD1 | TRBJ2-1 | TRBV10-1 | TGCGCCAGCAATCCGGGACAGGGTAGCAATGAGCAGTTCTTC | CASNPGQGSNEQFF
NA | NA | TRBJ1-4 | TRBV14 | TGTGCCAGCAGCCTTCTCGCCGGGAAGGAAAAACTGTTTTTT | CASSLLAGKEKLFF
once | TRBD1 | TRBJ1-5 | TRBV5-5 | TGTGCCAGCAGCTTGCGACAGGGGGGTCAGCCCCAGCATTTT | CASSLRQGGQPQHF
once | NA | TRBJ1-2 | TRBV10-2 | TGCGCCATTTCCGGGGAATCCTATGGCTACACCTTC | CAISGESYGYTF
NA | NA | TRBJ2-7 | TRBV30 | TGTGCCTGGAGTGATGGACTGGACTACGAGCAGTACTTC | CAWSDGLDYEQYF
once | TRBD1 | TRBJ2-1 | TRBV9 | TGTGCCAGCAGCATGGACAGGTTAAATGAGCAGTTCTTC | CASSMDRLNEQFF